A selection of T cell receptor beta chains follows, all from one sample in a study of vaccination and CD4 T cells after COVID-19. The antigens of these receptors remain unknown. TCRdb fed the PCR reads into MiXCR, producing one record per CDR3 protein. The table shows some 16,000 distinct CDR3 sequences, with approximately 65% occurring only once. Material: CD4+ T cells from blood, cultured in vitro. These receptors were taken from a human donor who had recovered from COVID-19. CDR3s include the opening cysteine and the closing phenylalanine or tryptophan. D genes are given only for firm matches. Clone size, where shown, is once, few, many, or a class for clones that have expanded.

TRBV29-1	-	TRBJ1-2	-	TGCAGCGTTAAAACATATGGCTACACCTTC	CSVKTYGYTF
TRBV7-9	-	TRBJ1-2	once	TGTGCCAGCAGCTACGGGACAAAGAATACCGCCTATGGCTACACCTTC	CASSYGTKNTAYGYTF
TRBV27	TRBD1	TRBJ1-1	few	TGTGCCAGCAGCTACAGGGGGAACACTGAAGCTTTCTTT	CASSYRGNTEAFF
TRBV6-2/TRBV6-3	-	TRBJ1-5	-	TGTGCCAGCAGTTACCAGGGGATGAACAATCAGCCCCAGCATTTT	CASSYQGMNNQPQHF
TRBV28	TRBD1	TRBJ1-1	-	TGTGCCAGCAGTCCTGGGGGCTACAGGGGTCGCACTGAAGCTTTCTTT	CASSPGGYRGRTEAFF
TRBV7-3	TRBD1	TRBJ2-5	-	TGTGCCAGCAGCCTGGACGGAGGTCCAGGGGGGACCCAGTACTTC	CASSLDGGPGGTQYF
TRBV28	TRBD1	TRBJ1-5	few	TGTGCCAGCAGTTTGCCACAGGGGTCGCGTCAGCCCCAGCATTTT	CASSLPQGSRQPQHF
TRBV20-1	TRBD1	TRBJ2-5	-	TGCAGTGCTAGTTGGGACAGCAAAGAGACCCAGTACTTC	CSASWDSKETQYF
TRBV20-1	-	TRBJ1-5	-	TGCAGTGCAGGGGCGGGAAGCAATCAGCCCCAGCATTTT	CSAGAGSNQPQHF
TRBV7-3	-	TRBJ1-1	few	TGTGCCAGCAGCCCCGCCGCGGCAGGCCGAAGGCCTAACACTGAAGCTTTCTTT	CASSPAAAGRRPNTEAFF
TRBV7-2	TRBD2	TRBJ2-4	-	TGTGCCAGCAGCTGGTCTAGCGGGAGGGAAAACATTCAGTACTTC	CASSWSSGRENIQYF
TRBV6-1	TRBD1	TRBJ1-5	few	TGTGCCAGCAGTCCCAACAGGGGGCCGAGCAATCAGCCCCAGCATTTT	CASSPNRGPSNQPQHF
TRBV19	-	TRBJ1-5	-	TGTGCCAGTAGAGCCATGGGTTATAGCAATCAGCCCCAGCATTTT	CASRAMGYSNQPQHF
TRBV7-9	-	TRBJ2-5	-	TGTGCCAGCAGCTTAGGGGTAGCCCAAGAGACCCAGTACTTC	CASSLGVAQETQYF
TRBV7-9	-	TRBJ1-2	-	TGTGCCAGCAGCTTAGGGTCGTTCCACGGCTACACCTTC	CASSLGSFHGYTF
TRBV20-1	TRBD1	TRBJ2-5	-	TGCAGTGCTAGTCCGGGTAGGACAGGGGGGTATGAGACCCAGTACTTC	CSASPGRTGGYETQYF
TRBV9	-	TRBJ1-2	once	TGTGCCAGCAGCGGACAGGTTTATGGTGGCTACACCTTC	CASSGQVYGGYTF
TRBV4-1	-	TRBJ1-3	-	TGCGCCAGCAGCCAAGTGGGGGGTCCTGGGAACACCATATATTTT	CASSQVGGPGNTIYF
TRBV6-1	-	TRBJ1-1	-	TGTGCCAGCAGCCGTCCGGGGCAAACCAACACTGAAGCTTTCTTT	CASSRPGQTNTEAFF
TRBV19	TRBD1	TRBJ2-7	-	TGTGCCAGTAGTGTTGGGGACAGGGGTTACTACGAGCAGTACTTC	CASSVGDRGYYEQYF
TRBV12-3/TRBV12-4	-	TRBJ2-5	-	TGTGCCAGCAGTTTCGGGAGCGGTTCTTTTGAGACCCAGTACTTC	CASSFGSGSFETQYF
TRBV7-2	TRBD1	TRBJ1-5	-	TGTGCCAGCAGCTCCGACAGGGGCCTTCGGGCCCAGCATTTT	CASSSDRGLRAQHF
TRBV20-1	-	TRBJ1-2	-	TGCAGTGCCACTAACTATGGCTACACCTTC	CSATNYGYTF
TRBV6-5	-	TRBJ1-2	-	TGTGCCAGCAGTTACCAGTCTCCCTCTGGGGGCTACACCTTC	CASSYQSPSGGYTF
TRBV7-8	-	TRBJ2-7	-	TGTGCCAGCAGGGGGCGGGGAGCTTCCTACGAGCAGTACTTC	CASRGRGASYEQYF
TRBV20-1	TRBD1	TRBJ1-2	-	TGCAGTGCCCCCTCCCGGGACAGGGGGCCAGCTAACTATGGCTACACCTTC	CSAPSRDRGPANYGYTF
TRBV20-1	TRBD1	TRBJ1-4	-	TGCAGTGCATCGAGGGGGCTTGGCGAAAAACTGTTTTTT	CSASRGLGEKLFF
TRBV7-2	TRBD2	TRBJ2-2	-	TGTGCCAGCAGCTTAGGACTAGCCGTTTACACCGGGGAGCTGTTTTTT	CASSLGLAVYTGELFF
TRBV7-9	-	TRBJ2-5	-	TGTGCCGGCGGGGAGCGGGAGACCCAGTACTTC	CAGGERETQYF
TRBV15	TRBD1	TRBJ2-5	-	TGTGCCACCAGCAGGGACAGGGTTCGAGAGACCCAGTACTTC	CATSRDRVRETQYF
TRBV20-1	-	TRBJ1-5	-	TGCAGTGCTAGATCCCAGAATCAGCCCCAGCATTTT	CSARSQNQPQHF
TRBV15	TRBD2	TRBJ2-7	-	TGTGCCACCAGCAGACCTAGCGGGAGGGCGTACGAGCAGTACTTC	CATSRPSGRAYEQYF
TRBV5-1	-	TRBJ1-1	-	TGCGCCAGCAGCCCGGAAACCGGTGGGAGGACTGAAGCTTTCTTT	CASSPETGGRTEAFF
TRBV7-9	-	TRBJ1-2	few	TGTGCCAGCAGAATCACAGGCCTCGGTCTATCCAGTAACTATGGCTACACCTTC	CASRITGLGLSSNYGYTF
TRBV6-1	-	TRBJ2-7	-	TGTGCCAGCAGAGGACAGTACCTCTGGGAGGGGCAGTACTTC	CASRGQYLWEGQYF
TRBV6-5	-	TRBJ1-1	-	TGTGCCAGCAGTTACACCCCTAGTGACACTGAAGCTTTCTTT	CASSYTPSDTEAFF